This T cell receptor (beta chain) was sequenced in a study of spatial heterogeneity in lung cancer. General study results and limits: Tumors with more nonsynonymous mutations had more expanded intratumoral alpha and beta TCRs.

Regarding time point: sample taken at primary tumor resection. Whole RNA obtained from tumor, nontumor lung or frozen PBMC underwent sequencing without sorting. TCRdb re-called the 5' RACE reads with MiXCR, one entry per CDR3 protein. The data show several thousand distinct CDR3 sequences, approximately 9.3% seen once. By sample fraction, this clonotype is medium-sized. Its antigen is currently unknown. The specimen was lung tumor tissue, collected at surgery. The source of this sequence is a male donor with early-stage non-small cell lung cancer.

CDR3 DNA: TGTGCCAGCAGTCGCGAACTGGGCCGGGATATCGAAAAACTGTTTTTT. Translated: CASSRELGRDIEKLFF. The chain couples TRBV7-2 to TRBJ1-4; D ambiguous. This CDR3 contains 16 residues. Trimming took off 6 bases at V and 8 bases at J, with 22 bases between the two ends. The germline V gene has CDR1 SGHTA and CDR2 FQGNSA. The variable domain in full, with the rest retrieved from reference TRBV7-2 and TRBJ1-4, is GAGVSQSPSNKVTEKGKDVELRCDPISGHTALYWYRQSLGQGLEFLIYFQGNSAPDKSGLPSDRFSAERTGGSVSTLTIQRTQQEDSAVYLCASSRELGRDIEKLFFGSGTQLSVL.